The sequence of this T cell receptor (beta chain) was determined in a study of blood T cells in healthy people across ages. Germline values: CDR1 DFQATT, CDR2 SNEGSKA (reference sequence). The CDR3 totals 15 residues. Trimming cost V 8 bases and J 0 bases, with 18 bases left between them. This clonotype was recorded a few times. Its antigen is still unknown. A second about 6 to 11 cycle PCR used barcoded and J-beta primers. Each CDR3 protein gets one entry after TCRdb re-called the 5' RACE reads with MiXCR. The sample shows approximately 1.5 million distinct CDR3 sequences, roughly 32% of them seen only once. Investigators took about 9.2 milliliters of peripheral blood from every donor. General study findings and limits: A roughly linear fall in TCR beta diversity per million T cells was seen with increasing age.

The rearrangement joins TRBV20-1 to TRBJ2-3; D remains ambiguous. Specimen: blood. This TCR came from a woman aged 30 to 39 in good health. CDR3 loop: CSYCKGQASTDTQYF. For the CDR3, the DNA is TGCAGTTACTGTAAAGGGCAGGCTAGCACAGATACGCAGTATTTT.